The T cell receptor beta chain described here comes from a study of PD-1 blockade in classical Hodgkin lymphoma (dated by TCRdb to about 2020). In terms of the full investigation: Nivolumab dosing was 3 mg/kg intravenously every 2 weeks, continuing until either disease progression or unacceptable toxicity. A peripheral blood immune signature of response to PD-1 blockade in classical Hodgkin lymphoma was defined using TCR beta sequencing and CyTOF. Here is what the overall study found, with its caveats: CD4+ but not CD8+ TCR diversity rose significantly by C4D1 (p=0.0027 vs p=0.16), most apparent in complete responders (p=0.02). The study was restricted to a single clinical trial cohort, and the causes of repertoire differences, possibly disease activity or prior therapy, were left undefined. Newly diagnosed patients were reported to have lower baseline TCR diversity than healthy donors, and relapsed/refractory patients were reported to have lower baseline TCR diversity still. Baseline diversity similar to that of newly diagnosed patients was observed in trial patients achieving complete response, whereas significantly lower diversity was observed in partial responders and progressors. Diversity was lower in patients who began nivolumab less than 1 year after ASCT, so these patients were left out of later analyses to avoid confounding by immune reconstitution.

Of note for this clone: Its antigen is still unknown. The sample holds no much larger clone one base away, and base qualities are not on file.

The Qiagen DNeasy kit was used to extract genomic DNA both from unsorted PBMCs and from the negatively selected CD4+ and CD8+ fractions. TCR beta CDR3 regions were amplified by immunoSEQ multiplex PCR using primers annealing to V and J segments. A synthetic immune receptor repertoire was used to minimize amplification bias, and any residual bias was removed computationally once sequencing was done. In the authors' own workflow: Custom Python scripts were used to quantify repertoire diversity as the Shannon entropy index. Unsorted, CD4+ and CD8+ repertoires were analyzed separately, except in combined analyses where CD4+ and CD8+ sequences were merged in silico. Clonal expansion was defined as at least a 2-fold frequency increase after treatment relative to C1D1, with a pseudocount of 0.5 for undetected baseline clones. Clones with 0 or 1 copy at C1D1 were defined as singleton clones, while clones with 2 or more copies were defined as non-singleton clones. By matching protein sequences in sorted samples from the same patient, clones expanded in unsorted samples were annotated as CD4+, CD8+ or unknown. Wilcoxon tests on paired samples were used to test diversity changes from C1D1 to C4D1. The source is immuneACCESS, and TCRdb retained only in-frame sequences with V and J called. Part of the clones is not carried over; for the studies checked, unresolved V genes explain less than half of this, and the remainder is unexplained. From that table come the V and J calls and clone size; the DNA was used to work out D and trimming. Here the sample has 90,000 to 110,000 clones; approximately 89% occur a single time. 15% to 20% of the sample lies in the top ten.

From the germline V gene, CDR1 is MNHEY and CDR2 is SVGAGI. The CDR3 covers 15 residues, taking in both the cysteine and the phenylalanine. Only the CDR3 region is kept as DNA, spanning 45 bases read in frame from base 1. V gives up 2 bases and J gives up 4 bases, and the segment between their germline ends measures 14 bases. The sample's time point label, in plain terms: cycle 4 day 1 (C4D1), after about 6 weeks of nivolumab. Relapse after autologous stem cell transplantation had occurred in all trial patients, and cohorts A, B and C were distinguished by prior brentuximab vedotin exposure. The trial cohort comprised a few dozen patients with relapsed/refractory classical Hodgkin lymphoma whose best overall responses were complete response, partial response or progressive disease. In the multi-cohort phase II CheckMate 205 trial, trial patients received single-agent nivolumab. An independent review committee assessed best overall response using the 2007 International Working Group response criteria. Trial PBMCs were collected immediately before nivolumab initiation (C1D1) and during therapy at cycle 2 day 1 and cycle 4 day 1. Peripheral blood was collected in 8 mL Vacutainer Cell Preparation Tubes, from which PBMCs were isolated by centrifugation and then cryopreserved.

This material consisted of peripheral blood mononuclear cells (PBMCs), taken before the fourth cycle of nivolumab. The rearranged chain carries TRBV6-5 and TRBJ1-1; no D segment can be confidently identified. The sequence derives from a human donor with classical Hodgkin lymphoma. The CDR3 in this case is CASSYREAEATEAFF. The nucleotides read TGTGCCAGCAGTTACCGGGAGGCAGAGGCCACTGAAGCTTTCTTT.